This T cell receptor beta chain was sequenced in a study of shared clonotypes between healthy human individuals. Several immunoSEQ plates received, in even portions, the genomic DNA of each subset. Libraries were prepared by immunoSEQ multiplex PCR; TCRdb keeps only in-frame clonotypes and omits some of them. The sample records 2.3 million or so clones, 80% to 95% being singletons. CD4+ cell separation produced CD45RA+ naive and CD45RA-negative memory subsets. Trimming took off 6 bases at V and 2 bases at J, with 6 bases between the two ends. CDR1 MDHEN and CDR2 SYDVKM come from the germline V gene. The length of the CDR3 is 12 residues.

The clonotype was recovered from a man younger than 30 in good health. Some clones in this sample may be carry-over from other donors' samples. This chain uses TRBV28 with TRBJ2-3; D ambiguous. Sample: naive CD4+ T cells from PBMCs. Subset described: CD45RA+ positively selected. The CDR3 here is CASRQNTDTQYF. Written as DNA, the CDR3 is TGTGCCAGCAGGCAGAACACAGATACGCAGTATTTT.